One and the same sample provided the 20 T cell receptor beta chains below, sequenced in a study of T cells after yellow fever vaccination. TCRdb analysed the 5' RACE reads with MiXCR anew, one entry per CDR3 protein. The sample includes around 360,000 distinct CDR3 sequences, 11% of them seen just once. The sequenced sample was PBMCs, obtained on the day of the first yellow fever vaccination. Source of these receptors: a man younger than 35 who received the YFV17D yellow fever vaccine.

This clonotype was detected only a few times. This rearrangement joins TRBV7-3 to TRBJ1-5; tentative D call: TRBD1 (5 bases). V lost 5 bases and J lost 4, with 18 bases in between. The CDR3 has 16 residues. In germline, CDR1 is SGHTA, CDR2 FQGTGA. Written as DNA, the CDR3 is TGTGCCAGCAGCCCCCGGGGGGGATCGGGGAATCAGCCCCAGCATTTT. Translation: CASSPRGGSGNQPQHF.

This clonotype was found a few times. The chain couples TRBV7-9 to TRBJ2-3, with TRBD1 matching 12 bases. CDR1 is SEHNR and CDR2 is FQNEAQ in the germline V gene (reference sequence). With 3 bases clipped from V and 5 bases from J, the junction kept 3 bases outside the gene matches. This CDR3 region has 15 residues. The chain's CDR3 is CASSLWDRGQDTQYF. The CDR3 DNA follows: TGTGCCAGCAGCTTGTGGGACAGGGGGCAAGATACGCAGTATTTT.

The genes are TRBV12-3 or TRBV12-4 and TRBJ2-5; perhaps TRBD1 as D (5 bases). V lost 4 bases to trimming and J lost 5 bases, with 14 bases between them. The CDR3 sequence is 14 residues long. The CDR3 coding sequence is TGTGCCAGCAGTTCCAGGTTCAAGGGGGAGACCCAGTACTTC. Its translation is CASSSRFKGETQYF.

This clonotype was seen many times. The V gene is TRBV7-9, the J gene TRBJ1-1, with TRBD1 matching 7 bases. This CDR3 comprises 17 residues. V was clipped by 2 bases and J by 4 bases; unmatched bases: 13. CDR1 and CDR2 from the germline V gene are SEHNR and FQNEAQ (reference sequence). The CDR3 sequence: CASSLRTGRLRSTEAFF. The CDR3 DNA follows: TGTGCCAGCAGCTTAAGGACAGGAAGGTTGAGGAGCACTGAAGCTTTCTTT.

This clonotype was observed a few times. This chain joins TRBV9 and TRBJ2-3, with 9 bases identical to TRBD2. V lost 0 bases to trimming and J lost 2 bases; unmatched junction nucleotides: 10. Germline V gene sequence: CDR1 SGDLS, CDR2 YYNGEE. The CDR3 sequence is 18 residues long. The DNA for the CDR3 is TGTGCCAGCAGCGTAGCCCTTTTGGGCGGGGGGGCCACAGATACGCAGTATTTT. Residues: CASSVALLGGGATDTQYF.

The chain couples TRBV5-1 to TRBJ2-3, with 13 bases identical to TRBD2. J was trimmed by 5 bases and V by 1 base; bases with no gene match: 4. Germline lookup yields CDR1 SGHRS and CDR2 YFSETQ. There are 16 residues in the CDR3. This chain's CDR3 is CASSLTSGGALDTQYF. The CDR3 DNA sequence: TGCGCCAGCAGCTTGACTAGCGGGGGGGCCTTAGATACGCAGTATTTT.

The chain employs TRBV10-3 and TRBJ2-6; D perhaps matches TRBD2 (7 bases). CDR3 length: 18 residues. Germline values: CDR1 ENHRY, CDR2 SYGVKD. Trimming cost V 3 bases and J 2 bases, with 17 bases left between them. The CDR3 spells CAISDPHEGGAGANVLTF. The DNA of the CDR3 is TGTGCCATCAGTGACCCGCATGAGGGGGGGGCTGGGGCCAACGTCCTGACTTTC.

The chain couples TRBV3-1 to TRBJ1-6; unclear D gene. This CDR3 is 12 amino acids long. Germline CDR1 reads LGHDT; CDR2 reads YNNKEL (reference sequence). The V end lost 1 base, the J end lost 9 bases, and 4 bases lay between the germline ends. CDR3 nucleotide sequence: TGTGCCAGCAGCCAAGGTCTTTCACCCCTCCACTTT. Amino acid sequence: CASSQGLSPLHF.

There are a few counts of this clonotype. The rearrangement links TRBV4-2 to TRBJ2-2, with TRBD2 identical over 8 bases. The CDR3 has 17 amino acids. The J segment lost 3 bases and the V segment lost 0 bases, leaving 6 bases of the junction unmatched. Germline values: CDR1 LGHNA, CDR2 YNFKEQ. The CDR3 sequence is CASSQDGSGVYTGELFF. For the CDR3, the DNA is TGTGCCAGCAGCCAAGATGGTAGCGGGGTGTACACCGGGGAGCTGTTTTTT.

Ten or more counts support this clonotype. The CDR3 protein is CASRGPNRVSGELFF. The DNA of the CDR3 is TGTGCCAGCAGGGGGCCTAACAGAGTATCCGGGGAGCTGTTTTTT. The chain employs TRBV12-3 or TRBV12-4 and TRBJ2-2, with a tentative D call TRBD1 (5 bases). Trimming removed 6 bases from V and 6 bases from J, with 17 bases in between. The CDR3 is 15 residues long.

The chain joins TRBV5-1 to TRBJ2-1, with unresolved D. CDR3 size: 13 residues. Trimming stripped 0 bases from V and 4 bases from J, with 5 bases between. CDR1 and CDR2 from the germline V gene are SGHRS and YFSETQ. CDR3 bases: TGCGCCAGCAGCTTGGGCTTTTACAATGAGCAGTTCTTC. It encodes CASSLGFYNEQFF.

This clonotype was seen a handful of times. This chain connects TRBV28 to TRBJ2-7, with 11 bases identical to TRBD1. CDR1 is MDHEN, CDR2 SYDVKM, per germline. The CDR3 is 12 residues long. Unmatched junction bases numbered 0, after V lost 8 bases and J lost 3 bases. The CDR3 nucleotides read TGTGCCAGCGGGACAGGGGGCTACGAGCAGTACGTC. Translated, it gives CASGTGGYEQYV.

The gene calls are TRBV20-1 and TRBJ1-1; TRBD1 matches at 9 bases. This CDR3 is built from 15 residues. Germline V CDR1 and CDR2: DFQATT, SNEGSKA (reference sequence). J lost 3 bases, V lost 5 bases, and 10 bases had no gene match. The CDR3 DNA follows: TGCAGTGCTCCCCCGGGACAGGGAATAGACACTGAAGCTTTCTTT. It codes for CSAPPGQGIDTEAFF.

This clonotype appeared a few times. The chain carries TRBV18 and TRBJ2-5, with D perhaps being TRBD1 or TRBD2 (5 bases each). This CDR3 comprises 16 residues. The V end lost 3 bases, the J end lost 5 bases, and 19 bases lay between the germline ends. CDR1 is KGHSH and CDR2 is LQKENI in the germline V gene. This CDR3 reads CASSPLSGPIGETQYF. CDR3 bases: TGTGCCAGCTCACCTTTATCGGGGCCAATTGGGGAGACCCAGTACTTC.

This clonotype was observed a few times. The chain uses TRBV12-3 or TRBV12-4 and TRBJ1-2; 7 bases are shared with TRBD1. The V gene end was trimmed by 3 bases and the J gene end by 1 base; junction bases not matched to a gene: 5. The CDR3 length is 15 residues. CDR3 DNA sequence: TGTGCCAGCAGTTTTCAGGGACAGCTTAACTATGGCTACACCTTC. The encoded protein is CASSFQGQLNYGYTF.

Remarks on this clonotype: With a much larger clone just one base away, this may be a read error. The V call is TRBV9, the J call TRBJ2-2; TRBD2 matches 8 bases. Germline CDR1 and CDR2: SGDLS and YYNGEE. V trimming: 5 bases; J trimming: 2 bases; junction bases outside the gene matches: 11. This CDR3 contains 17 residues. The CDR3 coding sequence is TGTGCCAGCAGTGCAGCCCAGACTAGCGTAAACACCGGGGAGCTGTTTTTT. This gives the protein CASSAAQTSVNTGELFF. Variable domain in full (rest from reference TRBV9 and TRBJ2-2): DSGVTQTPKHLITATGQRVTLRCSPRSGDLSVYWYQQSLDQGLQFLIQYYNGEERAKGNILERFSAQQFPDLHSELNLSSLELGDSALYFCASSAAQTSVNTGELFFGEGSRLTVL.

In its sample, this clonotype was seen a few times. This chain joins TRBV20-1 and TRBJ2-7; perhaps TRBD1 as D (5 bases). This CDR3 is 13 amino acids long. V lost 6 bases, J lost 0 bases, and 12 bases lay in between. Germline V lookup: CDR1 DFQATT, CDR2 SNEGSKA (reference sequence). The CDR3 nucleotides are TGCAGTGCAGCGCAGGGCCCCTCCTACGAGCAGTACTTC. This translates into CSAAQGPSYEQYF.

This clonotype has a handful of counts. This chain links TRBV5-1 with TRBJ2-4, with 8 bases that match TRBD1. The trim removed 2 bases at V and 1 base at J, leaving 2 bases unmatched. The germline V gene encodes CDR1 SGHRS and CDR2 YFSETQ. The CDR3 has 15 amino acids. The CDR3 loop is CASSFRQGAKNIQYF. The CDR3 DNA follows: TGCGCCAGCAGCTTCAGACAGGGGGCCAAAAACATTCAGTACTTC.

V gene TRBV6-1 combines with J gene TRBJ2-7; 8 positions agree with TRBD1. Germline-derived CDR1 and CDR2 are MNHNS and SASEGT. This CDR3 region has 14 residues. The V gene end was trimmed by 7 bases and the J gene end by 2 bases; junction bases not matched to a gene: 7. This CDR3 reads CASTPGQGAYEQYF. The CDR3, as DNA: TGTGCCAGCACCCCCGGACAGGGCGCCTACGAGCAGTACTTC.

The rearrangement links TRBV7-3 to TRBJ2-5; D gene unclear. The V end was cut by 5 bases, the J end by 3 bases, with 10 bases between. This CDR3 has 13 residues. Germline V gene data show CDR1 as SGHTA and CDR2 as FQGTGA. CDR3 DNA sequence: TGTGCCAGCAGCCCCGCGGCTGAAGAGACCCAGTACTTC. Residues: CASSPAAEETQYF.